Listed here is a single T cell receptor (beta chain). The source of the sample is a study of T cell changes during pregnancy in multiple sclerosis. The V segment lost 8 bases and the J segment 5 bases; nucleotides outside the gene matches: 4. The V gene's germline CDR1 is GTSNPN and CDR2 SVGIG (reference sequence). The CDR3 has 13 residues. The assay was immunoSEQ multiplex PCR, and TCRdb's table has in-frame clones only and misses some. The data show 58,000 or so clones, approximately 90% seen once. This TCR was sampled from a female donor with multiple sclerosis, enrolled in a pregnancy study. This rearrangement joins TRBV30 to TRBJ2-5, with 14 bases fitting TRBD2. The sample consisted of CD4+ T cells from peripheral blood mononuclear cells, taken in the third trimester of pregnancy. CDR3 in DNA: TGTGCCGGGGGACTAGCGGGAGTTGAGACCCAGTACTTC. Translating it yields CAGGLAGVETQYF.